A selection of T cell receptor beta chains follows, all from one sample in a study of cytomegalovirus exposure and HLA in healthy donors. Assay: immunoSEQ multiplex PCR; the TCRdb copy retains only in-frame clones and omits some. The sample consists of roughly 100,000 clones, 76% of them appearing once. The specimen was PBMCs. The receptors originated from a man between 35 and 55 years old in good health and CMV-seronegative. Each CDR3 is given with its conserved first and last residue. Clone sizes are given selectively: once, few, many, or a class where the clone is expanded.

>-|TRBJ2-3|TRBV19
CASSDRGSTDTQYF
>-|TRBJ1-4|TRBV18
CASSQSTGQTNEKLFF
>-|TRBJ1-2|TRBV5-6
CASSWPRLAIYGYTF
>-|TRBJ1-1|TRBV5-1
CASSLRASNPTEAFF
>medium-sized|TRBJ1-5|TRBV7-9
CASSLGGWGQPQHF
>-|TRBJ2-2|TRBV6-1
CASSEPSGGAGELFF
>-|TRBJ2-1|TRBV6-6
CASRQGDTYNEQFF
>once|TRBJ1-1|TRBV18
CASSPPAGTNTEAFF
>-|TRBJ2-3|TRBV7-9
CSSSLGLAGRSTDTQYF
>-|TRBJ1-2|TRBV2
CASEGLRQGAIYGYTF
>-|TRBJ1-1|TRBV5-8
CASSLDQGLGAFF
>once|TRBJ1-6|TRBV6-5
CASNRQGQGSPLHF
>-|TRBJ2-3|TRBV9
CASSVGQGLPDTQYF
>once|TRBJ2-7|TRBV7-2
CASSSQTSGGAYSYEQYF
>-|TRBJ1-4|TRBV18
CASSPDSLAEKLFF
>few|TRBJ2-1|TRBV2
CASSALRGPLGEQFF
>-|TRBJ2-1|TRBV29-1
CSVERTGGYNEQFF
>-|TRBJ1-6|TRBV5-1
CASSPRQGGNSPLHF
>-|-|TRBV5-5
CASSFGGNYEQYF
>-|TRBJ2-1|TRBV2
CASRRRGGDSYNEQFF